This TCR beta chain was retrieved from a study of OX40 agonist ivuxolimab in advanced cancers. Across the study: Prior anti-PD-1, anti-PD-L1 or anti-CTLA-4 therapy did not bar entry, and roughly 40% had some.

Blood was sampled at baseline, cycle 4 day 1, and cycle 7 day 1. The CDR3 covers 17 residues. The data were produced by immunoSEQ multiplex PCR, yet TCRdb's version contains in-frame clones alone and is incomplete. The sample holds around 80,000 clones, about 88% seen once. This TCR came from an adult with an advanced solid tumor such as melanoma, head and neck, liver or kidney cancer. The sequenced sample was CD4+ or CD8+ T cells sorted from blood, obtained in a trial of the OX40 agonist ivuxolimab. V is TRBV21-1 and J is TRBJ2-5; TRBD1 is taken as the D call from the table, unchecked against the DNA. TRBV21-1 is given as a pseudogene. In DNA form, the CDR3 reads TGTGCCAGCAGCAAAGACCGAGGGGGCGCTGGTAAAGAGACCCAGTACTTC. Amino acid sequence: CASSKDRGGAGKETQYF.